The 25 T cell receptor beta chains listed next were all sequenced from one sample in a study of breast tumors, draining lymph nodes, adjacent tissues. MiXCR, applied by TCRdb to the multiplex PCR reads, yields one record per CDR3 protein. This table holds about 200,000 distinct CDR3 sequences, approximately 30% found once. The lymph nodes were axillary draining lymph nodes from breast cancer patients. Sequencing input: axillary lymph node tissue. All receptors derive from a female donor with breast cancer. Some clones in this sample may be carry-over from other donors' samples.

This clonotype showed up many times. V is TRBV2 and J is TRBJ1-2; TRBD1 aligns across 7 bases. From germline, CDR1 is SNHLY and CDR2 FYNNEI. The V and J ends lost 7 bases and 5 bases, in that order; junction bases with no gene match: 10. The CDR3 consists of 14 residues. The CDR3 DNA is TGTGCCAGCATTCTCCGGGACAGTCAATATGGCTACACCTTC. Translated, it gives CASILRDSQYGYTF.

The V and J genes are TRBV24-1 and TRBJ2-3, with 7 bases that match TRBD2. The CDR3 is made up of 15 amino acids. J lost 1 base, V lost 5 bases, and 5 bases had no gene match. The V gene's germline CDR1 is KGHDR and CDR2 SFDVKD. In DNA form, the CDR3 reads TGTGCCACCAGTGCTGGGGGGGTCCGCACAGATACGCAGTATTTT. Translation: CATSAGGVRTDTQYF.

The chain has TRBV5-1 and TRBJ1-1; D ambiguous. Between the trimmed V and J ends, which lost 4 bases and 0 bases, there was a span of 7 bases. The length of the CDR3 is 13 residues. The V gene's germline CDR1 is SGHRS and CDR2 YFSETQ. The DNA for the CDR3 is TGCGCCAGCAGCCTGGTGTTGAACACTGAAGCTTTCTTT. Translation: CASSLVLNTEAFF.

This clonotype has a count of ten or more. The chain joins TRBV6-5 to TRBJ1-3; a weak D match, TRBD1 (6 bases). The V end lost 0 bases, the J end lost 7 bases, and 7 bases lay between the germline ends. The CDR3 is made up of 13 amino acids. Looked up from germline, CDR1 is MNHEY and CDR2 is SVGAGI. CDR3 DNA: TGTGCCAGCAGTTACTCAGGGGGGAACACCATATATTTT. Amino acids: CASSYSGGNTIYF.

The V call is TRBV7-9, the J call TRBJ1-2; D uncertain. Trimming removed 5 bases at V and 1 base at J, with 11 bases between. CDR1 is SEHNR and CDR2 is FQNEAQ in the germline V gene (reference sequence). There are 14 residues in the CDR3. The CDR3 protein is CASSSQDGNYGYTF. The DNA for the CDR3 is TGTGCCAGCAGCAGTCAGGACGGTAACTATGGCTACACCTTC.

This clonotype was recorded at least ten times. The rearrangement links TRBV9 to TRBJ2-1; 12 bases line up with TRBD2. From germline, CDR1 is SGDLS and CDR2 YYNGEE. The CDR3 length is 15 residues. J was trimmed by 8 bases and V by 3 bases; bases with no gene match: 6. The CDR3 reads CASSGASGGGDEQFF. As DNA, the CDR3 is TGTGCCAGCAGCGGGGCTAGCGGGGGGGGTGATGAGCAGTTCTTC.

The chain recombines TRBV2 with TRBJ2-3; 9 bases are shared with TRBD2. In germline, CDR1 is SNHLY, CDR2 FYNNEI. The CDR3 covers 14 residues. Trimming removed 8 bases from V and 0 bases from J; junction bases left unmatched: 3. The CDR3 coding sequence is TGTGCCAGCGGTAGCGGGAGAAGCACAGATACGCAGTATTTT. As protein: CASGSGRSTDTQYF.

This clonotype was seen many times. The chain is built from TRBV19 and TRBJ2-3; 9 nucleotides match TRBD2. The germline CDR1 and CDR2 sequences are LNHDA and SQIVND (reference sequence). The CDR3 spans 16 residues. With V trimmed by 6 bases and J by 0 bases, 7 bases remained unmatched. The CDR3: CASSPVAGVSTDTQYF. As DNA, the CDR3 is TGTGCCAGTAGCCCCGTAGCGGGGGTTAGCACAGATACGCAGTATTTT.

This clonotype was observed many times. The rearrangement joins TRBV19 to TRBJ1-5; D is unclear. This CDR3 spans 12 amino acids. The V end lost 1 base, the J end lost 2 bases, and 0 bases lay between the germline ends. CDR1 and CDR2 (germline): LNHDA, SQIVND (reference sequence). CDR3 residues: CASSIGNQPQHF. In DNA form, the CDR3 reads TGTGCCAGTAGTATAGGCAATCAGCCCCAGCATTTT. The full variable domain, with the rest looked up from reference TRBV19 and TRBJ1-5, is DGGITQSPKYLFRKEGQNVTLSCEQNLNHDAMYWYRQDPGQGLRLIYYSQIVNDFQKGDIAEGYSVSREKKESFPLTVTSAQKNPTAFYLCASSIGNQPQHFGDGTRLSIL.

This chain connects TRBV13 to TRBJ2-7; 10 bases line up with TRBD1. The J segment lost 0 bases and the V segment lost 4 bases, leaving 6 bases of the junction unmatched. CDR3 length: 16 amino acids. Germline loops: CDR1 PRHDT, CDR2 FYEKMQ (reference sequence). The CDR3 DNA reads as TGTGCCAGCAGCTCCGACAGGGGGCCCCTCTCCTACGAGCAGTACTTC. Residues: CASSSDRGPLSYEQYF.

The CDR3 here is CASSQEGVLAGGPGTDTQYF. CDR3 in DNA: TGTGCCAGCAGCCAAGAGGGGGTGCTAGCGGGAGGTCCTGGCACAGATACGCAGTATTTT. V and J are TRBV14 and TRBJ2-3; 11 bases fit TRBD2. Per germline, CDR1 SGHDN and CDR2 FVKESK. After removal of 0 bases from V and 1 base from J, the junction contained 12 bases not matched to a gene. This CDR3 contains 20 residues.

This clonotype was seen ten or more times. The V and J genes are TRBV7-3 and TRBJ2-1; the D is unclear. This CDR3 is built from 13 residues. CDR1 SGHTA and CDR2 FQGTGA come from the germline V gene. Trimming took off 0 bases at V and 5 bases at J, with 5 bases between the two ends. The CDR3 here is CASSLTPDNEQFF. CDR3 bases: TGTGCCAGCAGCTTAACCCCGGACAATGAGCAGTTCTTC. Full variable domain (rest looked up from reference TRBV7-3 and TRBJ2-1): GAGVSQTPSNKVTEKGKYVELRCDPISGHTALYWYRQSLGQGPEFLIYFQGTGAADDSGLPNDRFFAVRPEGSVSTLKIQRTERGDSAVYLCASSLTPDNEQFFGPGTRLTVL.

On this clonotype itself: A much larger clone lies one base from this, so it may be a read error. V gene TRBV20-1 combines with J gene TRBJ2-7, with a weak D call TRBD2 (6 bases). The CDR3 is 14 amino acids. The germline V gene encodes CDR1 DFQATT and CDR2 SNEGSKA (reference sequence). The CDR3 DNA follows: TGCAGTGCTAGAGTGGCGGGGTCCTCCTCCGAGCAGTACTTC. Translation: CSARVAGSSSEQYF.

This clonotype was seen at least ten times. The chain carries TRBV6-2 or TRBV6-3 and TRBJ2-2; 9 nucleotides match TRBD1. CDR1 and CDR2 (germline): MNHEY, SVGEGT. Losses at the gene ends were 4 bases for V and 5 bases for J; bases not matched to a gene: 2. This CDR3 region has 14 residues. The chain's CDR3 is CASSFDRGTGELFF. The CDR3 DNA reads TGTGCCAGCAGTTTCGACAGGGGGACCGGGGAGCTGTTTTTT.

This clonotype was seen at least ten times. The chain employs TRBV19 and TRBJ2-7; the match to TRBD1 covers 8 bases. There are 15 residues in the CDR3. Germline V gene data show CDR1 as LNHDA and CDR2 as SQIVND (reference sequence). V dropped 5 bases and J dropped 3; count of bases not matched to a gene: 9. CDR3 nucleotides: TGTGCCAGTAGTCCCGGACAGGGACCCTTCTACGAGCAGTACTTC. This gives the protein CASSPGQGPFYEQYF. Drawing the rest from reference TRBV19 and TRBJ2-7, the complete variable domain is DGGITQSPKYLFRKEGQNVTLSCEQNLNHDAMYWYRQDPGQGLRLIYYSQIVNDFQKGDIAEGYSVSREKKESFPLTVTSAQKNPTAFYLCASSPGQGPFYEQYFGPGTRLTVT.

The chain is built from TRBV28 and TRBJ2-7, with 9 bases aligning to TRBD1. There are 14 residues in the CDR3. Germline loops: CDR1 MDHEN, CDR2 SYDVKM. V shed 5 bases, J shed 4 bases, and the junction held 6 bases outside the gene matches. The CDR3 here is CASSNRQGGYEQYF. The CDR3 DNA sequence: TGTGCCAGCAGTAACCGACAGGGGGGTTACGAGCAGTACTTC.

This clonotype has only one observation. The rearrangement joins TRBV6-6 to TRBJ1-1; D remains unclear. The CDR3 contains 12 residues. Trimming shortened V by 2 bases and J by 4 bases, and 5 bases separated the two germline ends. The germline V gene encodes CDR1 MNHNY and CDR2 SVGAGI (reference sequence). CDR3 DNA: TGTGCCAGCAGTTACAAGGGCACTGAAGCTTTCTTT. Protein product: CASSYKGTEAFF.

The CDR3 loop is CASSLAGARSYEQYF. The CDR3 DNA sequence: TGTGCCAGCAGCTTAGCGGGGGCTAGATCCTACGAGCAGTACTTC. The chain carries TRBV7-6 and TRBJ2-7; a weak D match, TRBD1 (6 bases). Germline V CDR1 and CDR2: SGHVS, FNYEAQ. The CDR3 is 15 amino acids. V lost 0 bases and J 1 base, leaving 10 bases between the germline ends.

This chain's CDR3 is CSARRGIAEYQETQYF. The DNA for the CDR3 is TGCAGTGCTCGCCGGGGAATAGCGGAGTACCAAGAGACCCAGTACTTC. The chain employs TRBV20-1 and TRBJ2-5, with D perhaps TRBD2 (6 bases). V lost 5 bases, J lost 0 bases, and 19 bases lay in between. CDR1 DFQATT and CDR2 SNEGSKA come from the germline V gene (reference sequence). The CDR3 spans 16 residues.

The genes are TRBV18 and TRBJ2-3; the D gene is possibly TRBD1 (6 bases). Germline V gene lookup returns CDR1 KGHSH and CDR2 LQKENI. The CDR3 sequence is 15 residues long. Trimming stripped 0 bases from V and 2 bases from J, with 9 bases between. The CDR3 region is CASSPPGTTTDTQYF. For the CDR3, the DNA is TGTGCCAGCTCACCACCGGGGACAACCACAGATACGCAGTATTTT. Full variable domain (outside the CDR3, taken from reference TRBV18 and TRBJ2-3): NAGVMQNPRHLVRRRGQEARLRCSPMKGHSHVYWYRQLPEEGLKFMVYLQKENIIDESGMPKERFSAEFPKEGPSILRIQQVVRGDSAAYFCASSPPGTTTDTQYFGPGTRLTVL.

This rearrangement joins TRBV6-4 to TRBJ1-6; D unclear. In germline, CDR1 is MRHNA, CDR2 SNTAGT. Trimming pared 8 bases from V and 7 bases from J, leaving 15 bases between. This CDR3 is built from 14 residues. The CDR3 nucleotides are TGTGCCAGCGTTCCCGCGGGTTGGAATTCACCCCTCCACTTT. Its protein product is CASVPAGWNSPLHF.

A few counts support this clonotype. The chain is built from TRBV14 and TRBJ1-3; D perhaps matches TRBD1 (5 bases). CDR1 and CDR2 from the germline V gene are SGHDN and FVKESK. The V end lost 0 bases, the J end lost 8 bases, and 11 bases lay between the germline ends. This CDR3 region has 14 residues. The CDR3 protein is CASSQDRGGDTIYF. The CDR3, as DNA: TGTGCCAGCAGCCAAGACCGGGGGGGGGACACCATATATTTT.

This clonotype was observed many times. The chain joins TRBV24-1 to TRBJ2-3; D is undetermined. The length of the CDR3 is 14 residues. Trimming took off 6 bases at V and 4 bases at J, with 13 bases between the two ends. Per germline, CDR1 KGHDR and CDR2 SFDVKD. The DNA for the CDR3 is TGTGCCACCAGTATCTCCCCTACGTCAGATACGCAGTATTTT. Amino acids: CATSISPTSDTQYF.

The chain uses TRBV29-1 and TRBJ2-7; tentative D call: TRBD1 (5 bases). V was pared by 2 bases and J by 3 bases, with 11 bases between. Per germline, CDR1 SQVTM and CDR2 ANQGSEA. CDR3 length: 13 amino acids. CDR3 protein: CSVETGPGYEQYF. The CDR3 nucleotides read TGCAGCGTTGAAACAGGTCCAGGCTACGAGCAGTACTTC.

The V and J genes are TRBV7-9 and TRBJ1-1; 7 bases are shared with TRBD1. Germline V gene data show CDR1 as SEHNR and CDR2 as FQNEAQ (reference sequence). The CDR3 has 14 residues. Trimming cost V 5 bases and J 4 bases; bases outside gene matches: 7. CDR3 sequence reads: CASSARTGSTEAFF. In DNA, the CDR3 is TGTGCCAGCAGCGCACGGACAGGCTCCACTGAAGCTTTCTTT. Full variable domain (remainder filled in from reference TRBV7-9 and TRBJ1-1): DTGVSQNPRHKITKRGQNVTFRCDPISEHNRLYWYRQTLGQGPEFLTYFQNEAQLEKSRLLSDRFSAERPKGSFSTLEIQRTEQGDSAMYLCASSARTGSTEAFFGQGTRLTVV.